Sequencing of this TCR beta chain was carried out in a study of T cell changes during pregnancy in multiple sclerosis. Only a few counts were recorded for this clone. The table came from immunoSEQ multiplex PCR; TCRdb's copy has only in-frame clones and leaves some out. The sample yields 70,000 or so clones, over 90% seen once. This TCR was sampled from a female donor with multiple sclerosis, enrolled in a pregnancy study. Source: CD4+ T cells from peripheral blood mononuclear cells, taken after pregnancy.

The CDR3 DNA reads TGTGCCAGCAGGGACAGACTAGCGGGATACACAGATACGCAGTATTTT. Translating it yields CASRDRLAGYTDTQYF. The chain uses TRBV5-6 and TRBJ2-3; 11 bases map to TRBD2. Germline-derived CDR1 and CDR2 are SGHDT and YYEEEE. The V segment lost 5 bases and the J segment 2 bases; nucleotides outside the gene matches: 7. There are 16 residues in the CDR3.